This T cell receptor (beta chain) was identified during a study of response to subunit inactivated influenza vaccine (dated by TCRdb to the late 2010s). For the study in its entirety: Deep quantitative T cell receptor repertoire profiling was used in the study to track responses to a trivalent subunit inactivated influenza vaccine.

Libraries came from RT-PCR. The data were produced on an Illumina HiSeq 2500. The public reads were reprocessed in TCRdb via fastp at Q25 and MiXCR, keeping in-frame beta chains. Every CDR3 protein is listed once, alongside the most common genes and DNA of its rows. Present in this sample are 560,000 or so distinct CDR3 sequences, roughly 8.2% of which were seen just once. Roughly 13% of the sample belongs to the ten largest clones. The CDR3, from cysteine to phenylalanine, totals 15 residues. Of all the DNA, just the CDR3 is kept, 45 bases in frame from base 1. Trimming leaves V shorter by 3 bases and J shorter by 7 bases, with the junction holding 5 bases beyond the gene matches. For CDR1 and CDR2, the germline V gene lists SGHTA and FQGNSA. In this sample, this clonotype turned up many times. The antigen it binds to is not known. There are no base qualities to consult, and no much larger clone falls within one base.

The study at large found these results: The authors proposed that each seasonal influenza vaccination may bring in only a limited number of new T cells.

This chain is built from TRBV7-2 and TRBJ1-6; the junction holds 8 bases that match TRBD1. The TCR sequence derives from a man between 50 and 69 years old who received an inactivated influenza vaccine. Donor details come from another sample of the same person, matched by shared clones. The source material was PBMCs from blood, sampled roughly 24 months after vaccination. The DNA is TGTGCCAGCAGCTTGGTGGACAGGGCCAATTCACCCCTCCACTTT. Translated, it gives CASSLVDRANSPLHF.